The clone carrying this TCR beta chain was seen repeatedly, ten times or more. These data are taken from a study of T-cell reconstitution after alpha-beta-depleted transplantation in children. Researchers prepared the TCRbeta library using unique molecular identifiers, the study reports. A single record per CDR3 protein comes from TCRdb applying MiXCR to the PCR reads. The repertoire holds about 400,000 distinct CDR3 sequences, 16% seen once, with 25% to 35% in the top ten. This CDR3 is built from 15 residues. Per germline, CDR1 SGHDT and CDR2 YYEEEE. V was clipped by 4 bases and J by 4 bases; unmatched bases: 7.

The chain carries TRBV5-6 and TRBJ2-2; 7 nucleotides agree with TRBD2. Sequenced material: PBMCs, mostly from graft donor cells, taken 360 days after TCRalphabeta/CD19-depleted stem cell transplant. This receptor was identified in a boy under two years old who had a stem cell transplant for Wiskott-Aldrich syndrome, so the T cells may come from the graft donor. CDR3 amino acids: CASSRAGVSTGELFF. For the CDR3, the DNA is TGTGCCAGCAGCCGGGCGGGGGTTAGCACCGGGGAGCTGTTTTTT.